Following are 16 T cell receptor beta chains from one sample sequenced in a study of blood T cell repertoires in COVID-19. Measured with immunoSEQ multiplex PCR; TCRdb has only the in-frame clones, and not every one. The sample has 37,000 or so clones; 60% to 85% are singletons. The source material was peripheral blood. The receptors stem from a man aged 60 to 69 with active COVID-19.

This CDR3 reads CASSLGSQGNNSPLHF. DNA for the CDR3: TGTGCCAGCAGCTTAGGGTCGCAGGGCAATAATTCACCCCTCCACTTT. The chain uses TRBV7-2 and TRBJ1-6; D is perhaps TRBD1 (5 bases). Germline V lookup: CDR1 SGHTA, CDR2 FQGNSA. V was trimmed by 1 base and J by 5 bases, leaving 12 bases between them. The CDR3 is made up of 16 amino acids.

The CDR3 loop is CASSPRDLGYTF. The CDR3 nucleotides are TGTGCCAGCAGCCCCCGAGATCTGGGCTACACCTTC. The chain recombines TRBV5-6 with TRBJ1-2; D unresolved. The CDR3 totals 12 residues. Germline assignment: CDR1 SGHDT and CDR2 YYEEEE. Trimming took 4 bases from V and 8 from J, leaving 12 bases between them.

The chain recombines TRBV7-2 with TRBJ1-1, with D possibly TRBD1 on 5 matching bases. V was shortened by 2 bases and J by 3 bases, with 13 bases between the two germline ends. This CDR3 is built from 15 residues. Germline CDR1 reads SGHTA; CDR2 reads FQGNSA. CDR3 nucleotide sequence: TGTGCCAGCAGCTTAAGGACACCGAAGGACACTGAAGCTTTCTTT. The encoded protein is CASSLRTPKDTEAFF.

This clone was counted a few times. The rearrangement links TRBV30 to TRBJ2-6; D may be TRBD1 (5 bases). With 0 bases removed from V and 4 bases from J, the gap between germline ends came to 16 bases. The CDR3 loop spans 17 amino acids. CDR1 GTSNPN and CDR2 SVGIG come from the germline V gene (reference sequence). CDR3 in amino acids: CAWSVGFQGPGANVLTF. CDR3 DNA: TGTGCCTGGAGTGTGGGCTTCCAGGGTCCCGGGGCCAACGTCCTGACTTTC.

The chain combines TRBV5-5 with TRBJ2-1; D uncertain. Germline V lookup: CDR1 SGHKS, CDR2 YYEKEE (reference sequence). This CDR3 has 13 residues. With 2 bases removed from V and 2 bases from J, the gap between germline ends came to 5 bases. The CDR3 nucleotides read TGTGCCAGCAGCTTCGGAGCCTACAATGAGCAGTTCTTC. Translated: CASSFGAYNEQFF.

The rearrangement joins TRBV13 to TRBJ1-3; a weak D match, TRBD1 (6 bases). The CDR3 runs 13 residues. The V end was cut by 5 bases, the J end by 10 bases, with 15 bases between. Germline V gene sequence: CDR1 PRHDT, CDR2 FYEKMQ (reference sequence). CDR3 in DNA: TGTGCCAGCAGCGCTAGACAGGAAAAGACCATATATTTT. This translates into CASSARQEKTIYF. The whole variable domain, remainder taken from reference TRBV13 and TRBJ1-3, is AAGVIQSPRHLIKEKRETATLKCYPIPRHDTVYWYQQGPGQDPQFLISFYEKMQSDKGSIPDRFSAQQFSDYHSELNMSSLELGDSALYFCASSARQEKTIYFGEGSWLTVV.

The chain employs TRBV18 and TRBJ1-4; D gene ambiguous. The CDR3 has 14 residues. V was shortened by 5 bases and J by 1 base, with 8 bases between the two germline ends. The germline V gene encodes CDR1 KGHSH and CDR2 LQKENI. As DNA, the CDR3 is TGTGCCAGCTCAGCGGTGGGAACTAATGAAAAACTGTTTTTT. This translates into CASSAVGTNEKLFF.

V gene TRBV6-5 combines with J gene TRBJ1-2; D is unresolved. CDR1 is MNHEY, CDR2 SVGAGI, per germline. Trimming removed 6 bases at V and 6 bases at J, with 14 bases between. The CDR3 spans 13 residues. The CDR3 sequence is CASSSRRTDGYTF. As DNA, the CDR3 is TGTGCCAGCAGCTCCCGTCGTACAGATGGCTACACCTTC.

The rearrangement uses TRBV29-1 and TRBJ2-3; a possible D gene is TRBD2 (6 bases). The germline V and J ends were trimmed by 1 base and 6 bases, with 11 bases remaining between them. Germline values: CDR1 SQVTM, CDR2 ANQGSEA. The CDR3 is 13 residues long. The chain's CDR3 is CSVEVPGRDTQYF. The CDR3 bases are TGCAGCGTTGAAGTCCCGGGGAGGGATACGCAGTATTTT.

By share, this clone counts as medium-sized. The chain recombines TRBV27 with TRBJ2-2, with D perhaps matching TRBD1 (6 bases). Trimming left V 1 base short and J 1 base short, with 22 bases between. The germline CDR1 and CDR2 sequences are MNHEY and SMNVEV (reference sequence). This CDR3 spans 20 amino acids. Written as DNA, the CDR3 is TGTGCCAGCAGTTTATGGTTGCCAAGAGCCGGGACAAAGAACACCGGGGAGCTGTTTTTT. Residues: CASSLWLPRAGTKNTGELFF.

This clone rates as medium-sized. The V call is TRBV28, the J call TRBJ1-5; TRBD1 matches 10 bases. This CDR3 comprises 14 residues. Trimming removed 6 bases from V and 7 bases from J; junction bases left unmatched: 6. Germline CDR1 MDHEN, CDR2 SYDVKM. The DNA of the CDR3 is TGTGCCAGCAGCCCTGGGACAGGGGACCAGCCCCAGCATTTT. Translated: CASSPGTGDQPQHF.

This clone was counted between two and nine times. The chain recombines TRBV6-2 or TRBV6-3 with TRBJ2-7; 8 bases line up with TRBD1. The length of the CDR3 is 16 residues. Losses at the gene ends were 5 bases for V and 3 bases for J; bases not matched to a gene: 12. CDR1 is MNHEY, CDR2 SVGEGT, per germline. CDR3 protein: CASSALFGQGVYEQYF. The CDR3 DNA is TGTGCCAGCAGTGCACTCTTCGGACAGGGAGTCTACGAGCAGTACTTC.

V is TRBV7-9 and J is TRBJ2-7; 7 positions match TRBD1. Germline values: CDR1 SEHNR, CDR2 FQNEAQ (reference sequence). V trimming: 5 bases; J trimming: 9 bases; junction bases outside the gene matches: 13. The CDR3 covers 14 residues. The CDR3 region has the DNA TGTGCCAGCAGCCCCCGGACAGGAACAAGGGGGCAGTACTTC. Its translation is CASSPRTGTRGQYF.

The CDR3, as DNA: TGTGCCTCGGTCCACAGGGCTCTGGCTTTCTTT. Its protein product is CASVHRALAFF. The chain recombines TRBV30 with TRBJ1-1, with a possible D match to TRBD1 (6 bases). CDR3 length: 11 residues. Trimming cost V 7 bases and J 11 bases, with 17 bases left between them. Germline CDR1 GTSNPN, CDR2 SVGIG (reference sequence).

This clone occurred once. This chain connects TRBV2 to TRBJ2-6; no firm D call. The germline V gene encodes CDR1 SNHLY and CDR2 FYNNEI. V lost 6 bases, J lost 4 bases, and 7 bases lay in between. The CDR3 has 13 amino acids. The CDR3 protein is CASSLFGANVLTF. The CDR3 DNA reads TGTGCCAGCAGCCTGTTCGGGGCCAACGTCCTGACTTTC.

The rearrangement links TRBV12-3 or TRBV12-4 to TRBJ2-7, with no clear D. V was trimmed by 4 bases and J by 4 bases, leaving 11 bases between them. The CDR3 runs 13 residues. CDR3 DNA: TGTGCCAGCAGTTCGTTCCAGACTTACGAGCAGTACTTC. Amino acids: CASSSFQTYEQYF.